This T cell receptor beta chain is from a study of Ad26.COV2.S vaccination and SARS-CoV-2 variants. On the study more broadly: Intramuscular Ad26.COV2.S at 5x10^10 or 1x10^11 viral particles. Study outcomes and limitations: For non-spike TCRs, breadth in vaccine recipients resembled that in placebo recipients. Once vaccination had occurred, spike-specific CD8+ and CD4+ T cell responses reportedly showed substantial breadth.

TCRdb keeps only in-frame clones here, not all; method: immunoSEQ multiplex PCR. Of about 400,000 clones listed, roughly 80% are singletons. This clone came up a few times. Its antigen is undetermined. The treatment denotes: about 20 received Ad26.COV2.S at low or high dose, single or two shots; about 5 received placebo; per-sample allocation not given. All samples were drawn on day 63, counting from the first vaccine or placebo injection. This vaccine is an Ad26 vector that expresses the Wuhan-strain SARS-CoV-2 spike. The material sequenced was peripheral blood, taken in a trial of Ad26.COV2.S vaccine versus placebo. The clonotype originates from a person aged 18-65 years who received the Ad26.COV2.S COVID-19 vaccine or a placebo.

DNA of the CDR3: TGTGCCTGGAGTCCCCCGGACAGGGTCGGTGGCTACACCTTC. Translating it yields CAWSPPDRVGGYTF. The rearrangement uses TRBV30 and TRBJ1-2; 8 nucleotides align to TRBD1. CDR1 is GTSNPN and CDR2 is SVGIG in the germline V gene (reference sequence). Trimming took 2 bases from V and 7 from J; bases not matched to a gene: 9. The CDR3 loop spans 14 amino acids. The full variable domain, in which reference TRBV30 and TRBJ1-2 provide the parts outside the CDR3, is SQTIHQWPATLVQPVGSPLSLECTVEGTSNPNLYWYRQAAGRGLQLLFYSVGIGQISSEVPQNLSASRPQDRQFILSSKKLLLSDSGFYLCAWSPPDRVGGYTFGSGTRLTVV.